Below, 3 T cell receptor beta chains from the same sample are listed, as sequenced in a study of T cell responses to AZD1222 COVID-19 vaccine. TCRdb's table, derived via immunoSEQ multiplex PCR, lists solely in-frame clones and lacks some. The sample lists about 120,000 clones, roughly 91% occurring once. Material: peripheral blood, obtained 28 days after the second AZD1222 dose. These receptors were collected from an adult who received the AZD1222 COVID-19 vaccine.

J is TRBJ2-7 and V is TRBV7-2, with a possible D match to TRBD1 (6 bases). Per the germline V gene, CDR1 is SGHTA and CDR2 is FQGNSA. This CDR3 has 14 amino acids. The V end lost 6 bases, the J end lost 3 bases, and 15 bases lay between the germline ends. This CDR3 reads CASSPSQGVYEQYF. DNA for the CDR3: TGTGCCAGCAGTCCTTCACAGGGAGTCTACGAGCAGTACTTC.

V is TRBV6-5 and J is TRBJ2-1, with a weak D call TRBD2 (6 bases). This CDR3 spans 13 amino acids. CDR1 is MNHEY and CDR2 is SVGAGI in the germline V gene. Trimming took off 10 bases at V and 5 bases at J, with 15 bases between the two ends. The CDR3 spells CATITGVDNEQFF. In DNA form, the CDR3 reads TGTGCCACCATAACGGGGGTTGACAATGAGCAGTTCTTC.

The chain combines TRBV19 with TRBJ2-2; possibly TRBD1 or TRBD2 for D (6 bases each). Germline assignment: CDR1 LNHDA and CDR2 SQIVND (reference sequence). The ends were cut back, 2 bases at V and 4 bases at J, with 14 bases in the middle. There are 16 residues in the CDR3. The CDR3 nucleotides are TGTGCCAGTAGTATATTAGTAGGGGGAGGCACCGGGGAGCTGTTTTTT. Amino acids: CASSILVGGGTGELFF.